This T cell receptor beta chain came from a study of blood T cell repertoires in COVID-19. V lost 2 bases, J lost 6 bases, and 4 bases lay in between. This CDR3 contains 11 residues. CDR1 and CDR2 from the germline V gene are SGHNT and YYREEE (reference sequence). Libraries were prepared by immunoSEQ multiplex PCR; TCRdb keeps only in-frame clonotypes and omits some of them. The sample has 240,000 or so clones, around 83% seen once. This clonotype originated in a man in his thirties or forties who had recovered from COVID-19. The chain combines TRBV5-4 with TRBJ2-3; unclear D gene. The sequenced material came from peripheral blood. In nucleotides, the CDR3 is TGTGCCAGCAGCTTCGGTGATACGCAGTATTTT. Translated: CASSFGDTQYF.